The T cell receptor (beta chain) described here comes from a study of T cell repertoires in cytomegalovirus infection. Turning to the study itself: Signatures in public TCR beta sequences pointed to both CMV infection and matching HLA type.

One entry per CDR3 protein, called by TCRdb with MiXCR from the reads. This sample has 250,000 or so distinct CDR3 sequences; over 15% occur once, and the top ten carry less than 60%. Study-level findings and limits: Carriers of CMV and the relevant HLA type were discriminated by public TCR beta frequency.

Germline loops: CDR1 MNHNY, CDR2 SVGAGI (reference sequence). This CDR3 is 15 amino acids long. The V end lost 2 bases, the J end lost 3 bases, and 8 bases lay between the germline ends. This clonotype showed up many times. Its cognate antigen is unknown. This TCR was sampled from a human donor in good health (CMV status not recorded). Some clones in this sample may be carry-over from other donors' samples. The rearrangement uses TRBV6-6 and TRBJ1-6; D is unclear. The sequenced sample consisted of CD8+ T cells from PBMCs. CDR3: CASSYGASYNSPLHF. CDR3 DNA: TGTGCCAGCAGTTACGGAGCGAGCTATAATTCACCCCTCCACTTT.